This TCR beta chain originates from a study of blood T cell repertoires in COVID-19. Sequencing used immunoSEQ multiplex PCR; TCRdb keeps in-frame clones, though not all of them. The table shows approximately 23,000 clones, with less than 95% occurring only once. V was clipped by 5 bases and J by 3 bases; unmatched bases: 2. Germline CDR1 and CDR2: LGHNT and FRNRAP. The CDR3 spans 14 residues. Sequenced material: peripheral blood. The sequence was collected from a man aged 65 to 79 with acute or convalescent COVID-19. The chain recombines TRBV12-5 with TRBJ2-1, with 9 bases that match TRBD1. In DNA, the CDR3 is TGTGCTAGTGGTCTGACAGGGGGCTACAATGAGCAGTTCTTC. It specifies CASGLTGGYNEQFF.